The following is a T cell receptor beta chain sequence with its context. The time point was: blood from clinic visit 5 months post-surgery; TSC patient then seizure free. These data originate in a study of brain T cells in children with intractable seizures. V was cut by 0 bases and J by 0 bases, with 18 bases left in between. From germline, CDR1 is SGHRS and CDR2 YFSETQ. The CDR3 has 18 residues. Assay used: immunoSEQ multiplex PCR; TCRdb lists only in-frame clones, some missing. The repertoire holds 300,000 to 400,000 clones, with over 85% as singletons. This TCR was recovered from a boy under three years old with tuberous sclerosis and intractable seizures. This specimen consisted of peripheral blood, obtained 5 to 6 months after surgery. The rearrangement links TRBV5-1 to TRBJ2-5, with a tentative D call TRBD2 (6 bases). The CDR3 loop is CASSLGGSSGPYQETQYF. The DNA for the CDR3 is TGCGCCAGCAGCTTGGGGGGTAGTAGCGGACCGTACCAAGAGACCCAGTACTTC. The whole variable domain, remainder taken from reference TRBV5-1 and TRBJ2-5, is KAGVTQTPRYLIKTRGQQVTLSCSPISGHRSVSWYQQTPGQGLQFLFEYFSETQRNKGNFPGRFSGRQFSNSRSEMNVSTLELGDSALYLCASSLGGSSGPYQETQYFGPGTRLLVL.